This entry is about one TCR beta chain. This entry comes from a study of blood T cell repertoires in COVID-19. Sequencing was performed with immunoSEQ multiplex PCR; in TCRdb, only in-frame clones are kept and a portion is missing. The sample carries over 200,000 clones, about 90% recorded once. The CDR3 extends over 17 amino acids. V lost 6 bases and J lost 3; bases outside the gene matches: 13. In germline, CDR1 is LNHDA, CDR2 SQIVND (reference sequence). Sequencing used PBMCs or T cells enriched from blood (not recorded which). The clonotype originates from a woman in her thirties with acute COVID-19. The V call is TRBV19, the J call TRBJ2-7; TRBD1 agrees at 11 bases. This CDR3 reads CASRALADRGHFYEQYF. CDR3 nucleotide sequence: TGTGCCAGTAGAGCCTTGGCGGACAGGGGGCATTTCTACGAGCAGTACTTC.